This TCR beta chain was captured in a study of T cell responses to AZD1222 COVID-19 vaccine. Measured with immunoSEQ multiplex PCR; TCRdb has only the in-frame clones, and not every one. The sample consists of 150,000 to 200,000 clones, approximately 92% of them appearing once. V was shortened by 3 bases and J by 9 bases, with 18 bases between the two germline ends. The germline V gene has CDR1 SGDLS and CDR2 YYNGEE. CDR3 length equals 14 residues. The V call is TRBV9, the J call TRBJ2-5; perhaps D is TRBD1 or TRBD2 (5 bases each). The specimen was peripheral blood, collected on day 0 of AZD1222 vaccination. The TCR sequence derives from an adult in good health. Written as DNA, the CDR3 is TGTGCCAGCAGCGAAGGGACGAACAATTTGTCCCAGTACTTC. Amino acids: CASSEGTNNLSQYF.